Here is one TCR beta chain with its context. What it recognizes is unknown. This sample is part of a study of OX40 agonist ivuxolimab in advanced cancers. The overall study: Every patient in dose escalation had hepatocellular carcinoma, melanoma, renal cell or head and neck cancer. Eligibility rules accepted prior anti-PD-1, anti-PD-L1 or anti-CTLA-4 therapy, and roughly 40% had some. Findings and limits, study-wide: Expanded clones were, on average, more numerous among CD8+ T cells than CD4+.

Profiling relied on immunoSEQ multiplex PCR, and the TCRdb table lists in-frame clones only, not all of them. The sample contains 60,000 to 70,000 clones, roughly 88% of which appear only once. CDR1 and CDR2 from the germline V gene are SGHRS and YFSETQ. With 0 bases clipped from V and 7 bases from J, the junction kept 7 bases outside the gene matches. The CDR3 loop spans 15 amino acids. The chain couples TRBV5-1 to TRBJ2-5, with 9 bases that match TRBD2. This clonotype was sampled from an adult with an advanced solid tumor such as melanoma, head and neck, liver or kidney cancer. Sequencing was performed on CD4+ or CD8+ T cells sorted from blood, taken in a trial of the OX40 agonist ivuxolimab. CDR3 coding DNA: TGCGCCAGCAGCTTGGGACTAGCGGCTCGTCCGACCCAGTACTTC. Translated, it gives CASSLGLAARPTQYF.